The entry below describes one T cell receptor beta chain. Its antigen remains unidentified. These data belong to a study of Ad26.COV2.S vaccination and SARS-CoV-2 variants. About the research overall: Into the muscle, Ad26.COV2.S was dosed once or twice, 56 days apart.

Here immunoSEQ multiplex PCR was the method, and the copy in TCRdb shows in-frame clones only, minus some. In the table there are around 320,000 clones, roughly 80% of which are singletons. Looked up from germline, CDR1 is SGHRS and CDR2 is YFSETQ. This CDR3 is 15 amino acids long. The germline V and J ends were trimmed by 0 bases and 1 base, with 9 bases remaining between them. The treatment is: over 15 received Ad26.COV2.S at low or high dose, single or two shots; roughly five received placebo; per-sample allocation not given. Each sample was drawn 63 days after the first injection (of vaccine or placebo). In Boston, the donor was an adult between 18-55 years of age. Study-level points and caveats: Substantial breadth was reported for post-vaccination spike-specific CD8+ and CD4+ T cells. TCR breadth and depth analyses may have underestimated total T cell responses.

The TCR comes from a person between 18 and 60 years old who received the Ad26.COV2.S COVID-19 vaccine or a placebo. The material was peripheral blood, obtained in a trial of Ad26.COV2.S vaccine versus placebo. This chain links TRBV5-1 with TRBJ2-3; weak D call: TRBD2 (6 bases). In DNA form, the CDR3 reads TGCGCCAGCAGCTTGGTGGGCGGGGGCACAGATACGCAGTATTTT. Its translation is CASSLVGGGTDTQYF.